This is a list of T cell receptor beta chains from one sample in a study of CD8 T cells in Susac syndrome. TCRdb processed the immunoSEQ multiplex PCR reads anew with MiXCR; each CDR3 protein has one entry. Among under 200,000 distinct CDR3 sequences listed, roughly nine tenths were seen once. The sequenced sample consisted of CD4+ T cells from PBMCs. These receptors were collected from a human donor with Susac syndrome. Both conserved end residues are part of each CDR3. D genes are given only for firm matches. The size entry is marked missing in some rows and otherwise reads once, few, many or a size class.

J gene | D gene | clone size | V gene | CDR3 DNA | CDR3 protein
TRBJ2-1 | TRBD2 | - | TRBV5-1 | TGCGCCAGCAGCCCGGGACTAGTATCCAATGAGCAGTTCTTC | CASSPGLVSNEQFF
TRBJ2-1 | TRBD2 | - | TRBV19 | TGTGCCAGTAGTTCTTTCTCTAGCGGGAGATCTCCCAATGAGCAGTTCTTC | CASSSFSSGRSPNEQFF
TRBJ2-4 | - | - | TRBV20-1 | TGCAGTGCCCCCGGACAGACAAACATTCAGTACTTC | CSAPGQTNIQYF
TRBJ2-7 | TRBD2 | - | TRBV13 | TGTGCCAGCAGCTTAGCCCACTTGGCGGGAGTCCACGAGCAGTACTTC | CASSLAHLAGVHEQYF
TRBJ1-2 | - | - | TRBV2 | TGTGCCAGCAGTGAATACCCCGGCTATGGCTACACCTTC | CASSEYPGYGYTF
TRBJ2-3 | TRBD1 | once | TRBV28 | TGTGCCAGCAGTTTATATCAGGGGGCGCATGATACGCAGTATTTT | CASSLYQGAHDTQYF
TRBJ1-2 | TRBD1 | - | TRBV30 | TGTGCCTGGAGTCCTCCAGGACAGGGGACTAACTATGGCTACACCTTC | CAWSPPGQGTNYGYTF
TRBJ2-5 | - | - | TRBV5-1 | TGCGCCAGCAGCTTGGAGGGTGGAGAGACCCAGTACTTC | CASSLEGGETQYF
TRBJ2-6 | TRBD1 | - | TRBV6-5 | TGTGCCAGCAGTCGACAGGGATGGGGCGTCAACGTCCTGACTTTC | CASSRQGWGVNVLTF
TRBJ2-1 | TRBD2 | - | TRBV3-1 | TGTGCCAGCAGCCAAGAGACAGCGGGAGGGCAGTTCTTC | CASSQETAGGQFF
TRBJ2-7 | TRBD2 | - | TRBV11-2 | TGTGCCAGCAGCCAACCCATAGCGGGAGGTCTCTCCTACGAGCAGTACTTC | CASSQPIAGGLSYEQYF
TRBJ1-5 | - | once | TRBV19 | TGTGCCAGTAGCACAACAGGGACTAGCAATCAGCCCCAGCATTTT | CASSTTGTSNQPQHF
TRBJ2-5 | TRBD2 | - | TRBV4-2 | TGTGCCAGCAGCCAGAGGACTAGCGGGGGGGCTTTGGAGACCCAGTACTTC | CASSQRTSGGALETQYF
TRBJ2-3 | TRBD2 | once | TRBV9 | TGTGCCAGCAGCACTAGCGGGGGCTTCACAGATACGCAGTATTTT | CASSTSGGFTDTQYF
TRBJ1-1 | - | - | TRBV19 | TGTGCCAGTAGTATTGCGGCAGAGAACACTGAAGCTTTCTTT | CASSIAAENTEAFF
TRBJ2-2 | - | once | TRBV5-4 | TGTGCCAGCAGCTTGGCGGCAGGATCCACCGGGGAGCTGTTTTTT | CASSLAAGSTGELFF
TRBJ2-1 | - | few | TRBV24-1 | TGTGCCACCAGTGGTACGACTACCGAGGAGCAGTTCTTC | CATSGTTTEEQFF
TRBJ1-5 | - | - | TRBV7-2 | TGTGCCAGCAGCTTAGAGGACCAGCCCCAGCATTTT | CASSLEDQPQHF
TRBJ2-3 | - | - | TRBV20-1 | TGCAGTGCTAGAGATGGAGGGGGCCCTGAGGATACGCAGTATTTT | CSARDGGGPEDTQYF
TRBJ2-2 | - | - | TRBV19 | TGTGCCAGTATGACAGGCGCGAACACCGGGGAGCTTTTTTTT | CASMTGANTGELFF
TRBJ1-1 | - | few | TRBV6-1 | TGTGCCAGCAGCAGCTACAGGGCGACTGAAGCTTTCTTT | CASSSYRATEAFF
TRBJ2-7 | TRBD2 | once | TRBV7-9 | TGTGCCAGCAGCCATCGGGGCAAAGCGGGAGAGACCTACGAGCAGTACTTC | CASSHRGKAGETYEQYF
TRBJ2-1 | - | - | TRBV25-1 | TGTGCCAGCCGCCCCGGGTTGAGCTCCTACAATGAGCAGTTCTTC | CASRPGLSSYNEQFF
TRBJ2-1 | - | - | TRBV4-1 | TGCGCCAGCAGCCAAGAAGGCAGGGGGGGAGGGTCCTACAATGAGCAGTTCTTC | CASSQEGRGGGSYNEQFF
TRBJ2-3 | TRBD2 | - | TRBV9 | TGTGCCAGCAGCGTAGGACTAGCGGGAACCAGCCTATCCACAGATACGCAGTATTTT | CASSVGLAGTSLSTDTQYF
TRBJ2-3 | TRBD2 | - | TRBV28 | TGTGCCAGCAGTCCTCAGGGACTAGCGGGAGGGCCCGGGAGAGATACGCAGTATTTT | CASSPQGLAGGPGRDTQYF
TRBJ2-3 | - | - | TRBV7-9 | TGTGCCAGCAGCCCTCTCCGGGACCGATCCACAGATACGCAGTATTTT | CASSPLRDRSTDTQYF
TRBJ1-2 | - | few | TRBV27 | TGTGCCAGCAGTTTGACAGGAACTAACTATGGCTACACCTTC | CASSLTGTNYGYTF
TRBJ2-3 | - | - | TRBV2 | TGTGCCAGCAGTGAGTCCGCGCGGCTTAGCACAGATACGCAGTATTTT | CASSESARLSTDTQYF
TRBJ2-3 | TRBD1 | - | TRBV7-9 | TGTGCCAGCAGCGCCGACAGGGGTGCCGCAGATACGCAGTATTTT | CASSADRGAADTQYF
TRBJ1-1 | TRBD1 | - | TRBV19 | TGTGCCAGTAAGCCTCTTAGGGACAGGGGTGAAGCTTTCTTT | CASKPLRDRGEAFF
TRBJ1-2 | - | - | TRBV14 | TGTGCCAGCAGCCCCCGGACAGACGATGGCTACACCTTC | CASSPRTDDGYTF
TRBJ2-7 | TRBD2 | - | TRBV10-3 | TGTGCCATCAGTGACAGGACCGGGACTAGCGGGAGCACCTACGAGCAGTACTTC | CAISDRTGTSGSTYEQYF
TRBJ1-5 | - | - | TRBV4-2 | TGTGCCAGCAGCCAAGATAGTCGGAATCAGCCCCAGCATTTT | CASSQDSRNQPQHF
TRBJ2-1 | - | - | TRBV10-3 | TGTGCCATCAGTGGGGACCGAGAGGCGTACAATGAGCAGTTCTTC | CAISGDREAYNEQFF
TRBJ2-7 | - | - | TRBV10-3 | TGTGCCATCCGAGGGTCCTACGAGCAGTACTTC | CAIRGSYEQYF
TRBJ2-7 | - | - | TRBV27 | TGTGCCAGCAAAGGACAGAGAGCCTACGAGCAGTACTTC | CASKGQRAYEQYF
TRBJ1-1 | - | - | TRBV15 | TGTGCCACCAGCAGAGTGTCCGGGGGGCGGACTGAAGCTTTCTTT | CATSRVSGGRTEAFF
TRBJ1-5 | - | - | TRBV4-1 | TGCGCCAGCAGCCAAGATTTCCAGACTTATAGCAATCAGCCCCAGCATTTT | CASSQDFQTYSNQPQHF
TRBJ1-2 | TRBD1 | - | TRBV14 | TGTGCCAGCAGCCAAGAACTCATTTGGGGACAGGGTGATGGCTACACCTTC | CASSQELIWGQGDGYTF
TRBJ1-6 | TRBD1 | - | TRBV3-1 | TGTGCCAGCAGCCAAGAGACTGGGACAGGGGTTTCACCCCTCCACTTT | CASSQETGTGVSPLHF
TRBJ2-1 | - | - | TRBV19 | TGTGCCAGTAATCTAGCTTCTGAGGATGAGCAGTTCTTC | CASNLASEDEQFF
TRBJ1-2 | - | once | TRBV10-3 | TGTGCCATCAGTGACCGGCGAGGGGATGGCTACACCTTC | CAISDRRGDGYTF
TRBJ1-1 | - | - | TRBV18 | TGTGCCAGCTCACCCCAGACTATGAACACTGAAGCTTTCTTT | CASSPQTMNTEAFF
TRBJ1-2 | TRBD1 | - | TRBV4-2 | TGTGCCAGCAGCCAACAACAGACAGGGGAGTATGGCTACACCTTC | CASSQQQTGEYGYTF
TRBJ1-2 | - | few | TRBV6-5 | TGTGCCAGCAGCTTAGACAGGAACTATGGCTACACCTTC | CASSLDRNYGYTF
TRBJ2-7 | TRBD2 | - | TRBV20-1 | TGCAGTGCTAGAGATAGGAAGACTAGCGCGAACTCCTACGAGCAGTACTTC | CSARDRKTSANSYEQYF
TRBJ2-7 | - | - | TRBV30 | TGTGCCTGGAGTGTACTATCCCAGGGGAGTAAGGAGCAGTACTTC | CAWSVLSQGSKEQYF
TRBJ2-5 | - | once | TRBV11-2 | TGTGCCAGCAGCTTAGATGCCCCTCGCGGTATAGCAGGGACCCAGTACTTC | CASSLDAPRGIAGTQYF